These 24 T cell receptor beta chains were all obtained from the same sample, sequenced in a study of CD4 T cells in relation to SARS-CoV-2 and coronaviruses. Assay: immunoSEQ multiplex PCR; the TCRdb copy retains only in-frame clones and omits some. The sample lists around 41,000 clones, 84% occurring once. Their cognate antigens are unknown. Sequenced sample: naive CD4+ T cells from PBMCs, cultured in vitro. The subset denotes: naive CD4+ T cells isolated by negative enrichment. The receptors were sampled from an adult with COVID-19.

The rearrangement links TRBV7-9 to TRBJ2-5, with 14 bases lining up with TRBD2. Germline loops: CDR1 SEHNR, CDR2 FQNEAQ (reference sequence). The junction had 7 bases not matched to a gene; V was cut back by 5 bases and J by 11 bases. CDR3 size: 14 residues. This CDR3 reads CASSPGTSGSTQYF. CDR3 bases: TGTGCCAGCAGCCCCGGGACTAGCGGGAGTACTCAGTACTTC.

The chain couples TRBV28 to TRBJ1-2; tentative D call: TRBD1 (5 bases). With 5 bases removed from V and 7 bases from J, the gap between germline ends came to 11 bases. CDR3 size: 12 residues. The germline CDR1 and CDR2 sequences are MDHEN and SYDVKM. The CDR3 sequence: CASSPGTFGYTF. In DNA, the CDR3 is TGTGCCAGCAGTCCGGGGACTTTTGGCTACACCTTC.

The chain links TRBV6-2 or TRBV6-3 to TRBJ2-1; TRBD2 agrees at 15 bases. Trimming cost V 4 bases and J 6 bases; bases outside gene matches: 7. The CDR3 length is 17 residues. The germline V gene encodes CDR1 MNHEY and CDR2 SVGEGT. In DNA form, the CDR3 reads TGTGCCAGCAGTTCCCCGGGACTAGCGGGAGGTAGCAATGAGCAGTTCTTC. This sequence encodes CASSSPGLAGGSNEQFF.

The rearrangement uses TRBV25-1 and TRBJ2-1; 10 nucleotides align to TRBD1. The germline V gene encodes CDR1 MGHDK and CDR2 SYGVNS. The V and J ends lost 5 bases and 5 bases, in that order; junction bases with no gene match: 9. There are 16 residues in the CDR3. This CDR3 reads CASSLPPGTGDNEQFF. Here the CDR3 DNA reads TGTGCCAGCAGTCTCCCCCCAGGGACAGGGGACAATGAGCAGTTCTTC.

This clone was seen a few times. This chain joins TRBV2 and TRBJ1-5; D is uncertain. Germline V gives CDR1 SNHLY, CDR2 FYNNEI. Trimming pared 2 bases from V and 0 bases from J, leaving 8 bases between. The CDR3 is made up of 15 amino acids. CDR3: CASSESTGSNQPQHF. The CDR3 DNA follows: TGTGCCAGCAGTGAATCGACCGGTAGCAATCAGCCCCAGCATTTT.

V is TRBV29-1 and J is TRBJ1-2; D may be TRBD1 (6 bases). This CDR3 comprises 13 residues. Trimming took 6 bases from V and 6 from J, leaving 17 bases between them. Germline V lookup: CDR1 SQVTM, CDR2 ANQGSEA. The CDR3 DNA is TGCAGCGTCGGACCATCAGGGGCTAATGGCTACACCTTC. Translating it yields CSVGPSGANGYTF.

The chain employs TRBV28 and TRBJ1-2, with TRBD1 as a possible D gene (6 bases). The length of the CDR3 is 15 residues. V shed 10 bases and J shed 2 bases, with 20 bases lying between them. Germline V gives CDR1 MDHEN, CDR2 SYDVKM. The CDR3 bases are TGTGCCATCCGGGGGGCCCTGACTTTGAACTATGGCTACACCTTC. It specifies CAIRGALTLNYGYTF.

V and J are TRBV6-5 and TRBJ2-2; D may be TRBD1 (6 bases). In germline, CDR1 is MNHEY, CDR2 SVGAGI. V lost 6 bases, J lost 6 bases, and 14 bases lay in between. The CDR3 extends over 14 amino acids. The CDR3 DNA follows: TGTGCCAGCAGCCCCTTAGGGGGTTCCGGGGAGCTGTTTTTT. Residues: CASSPLGGSGELFF.

The CDR3 coding sequence is TGCGCCAGCATGGCAGCGAACACCGGGGAGCTGTTTTTT. Translation gives CASMAANTGELFF. The genes are TRBV5-1 and TRBJ2-2; no clear D gene. CDR3 length equals 13 residues. V shed 6 bases and J shed 0 bases, with 6 bases lying between them. Germline V gene lookup returns CDR1 SGHRS and CDR2 YFSETQ.

The chain employs TRBV14 and TRBJ2-1; D might be TRBD2 (5 bases). CDR1 is SGHDN and CDR2 is FVKESK in the germline V gene. This CDR3 spans 15 amino acids. V lost 0 bases and J 0 bases, leaving 6 bases between the germline ends. The CDR3 sequence: CASSQDRGSYNEQFF. The DNA of the CDR3 is TGTGCCAGCAGCCAAGATCGGGGCTCCTACAATGAGCAGTTCTTC. The full variable domain, with the rest looked up from reference TRBV14 and TRBJ2-1, is EAGVTQFPSHSVIEKGQTVTLRCDPISGHDNLYWYRRVMGKEIKFLLHFVKESKQDESGMPNNRFLAERTGGTYSTLKVQPAELEDSGVYFCASSQDRGSYNEQFFGPGTRLTVL.

The chain links TRBV5-1 to TRBJ2-7; TRBD2 aligns across 8 bases. With V trimmed by 5 bases and J by 1 base, 8 bases remained unmatched. Germline loops: CDR1 SGHRS, CDR2 YFSETQ. The CDR3 length is 15 residues. CDR3: CASSSQREWSYEQYF. The CDR3 bases are TGCGCCAGCAGTTCGCAGCGGGAGTGGTCCTACGAGCAGTACTTC. Full variable domain (remainder filled in from reference TRBV5-1 and TRBJ2-7): KAGVTQTPRYLIKTRGQQVTLSCSPISGHRSVSWYQQTPGQGLQFLFEYFSETQRNKGNFPGRFSGRQFSNSRSEMNVSTLELGDSALYLCASSSQREWSYEQYFGPGTRLTVT.

The V call is TRBV15, the J call TRBJ2-1, with a possible D match to TRBD2 (6 bases). CDR1 is LNHNV, CDR2 YYDKDF, per germline (reference sequence). The CDR3 has 17 residues. V gave up 0 bases and J gave up 7 bases, with 19 bases separating them. This CDR3 is CATSRDTPGVGVNEQFF. The CDR3 DNA follows: TGTGCCACCAGCAGAGATACCCCGGGAGTAGGGGTAAATGAGCAGTTCTTC.

The rearrangement uses TRBV30 and TRBJ1-3, with D possibly TRBD1 on 5 matching bases. This CDR3 spans 16 amino acids. V was clipped by 2 bases and J by 0 bases, with 14 bases between them. Germline loops: CDR1 GTSNPN, CDR2 SVGIG (reference sequence). The CDR3: CAWSLGQTTSGNTIYF. Written as DNA, the CDR3 is TGTGCCTGGAGTTTGGGGCAGACGACCTCTGGAAACACCATATATTTT.

The rearrangement links TRBV6-6 to TRBJ1-5; D not resolved. Per germline, CDR1 MNHNY and CDR2 SVGAGI (reference sequence). CDR3 length: 13 amino acids. V was clipped by 5 bases and J by 5 bases, with 10 bases between them. CDR3 sequence reads: CASSRSLYQPQHF. The CDR3 DNA follows: TGTGCCAGCAGTCGATCCCTATATCAGCCCCAGCATTTT.

In DNA form, the CDR3 reads TGTGCCAGCAGCTTGGTGGACCGCACTGAAGCTTTCTTT. Protein sequence: CASSLVDRTEAFF. The chain uses TRBV5-5 and TRBJ1-1; D unclear. The V and J ends lost 0 bases and 4 bases respectively, with 7 bases between them. Germline lookup yields CDR1 SGHKS and CDR2 YYEKEE (reference sequence). The CDR3 extends over 13 amino acids.

The rearrangement uses TRBV7-9 and TRBJ2-1; TRBD2 matches at 7 bases. This CDR3 has 15 amino acids. J gave up 3 bases and V 4 bases, and 6 bases lay outside the gene matches. Germline V gene lookup returns CDR1 SEHNR and CDR2 FQNEAQ (reference sequence). The CDR3 nucleotides read TGTGCCAGCAGCTCCTCTAGCGGACTCTACAATGAGCAGTTCTTC. Translation gives CASSSSSGLYNEQFF. Together with reference TRBV7-9 and TRBJ2-1, the CDR3 gives the full variable domain: DTGVSQNPRHKITKRGQNVTFRCDPISEHNRLYWYRQTLGQGPEFLTYFQNEAQLEKSRLLSDRFSAERPKGSFSTLEIQRTEQGDSAMYLCASSSSSGLYNEQFFGPGTRLTVL.

This clone has more than one count but fewer than ten. This chain links TRBV3-1 (or the pseudogene TRBV3-2) with TRBJ2-3; possible D gene TRBD2, 6 bases. The CDR3 has 15 amino acids. V dropped 3 bases and J dropped 2 bases, with 12 bases sitting between them. Germline CDR1 is LGHDT and CDR2 is YNNKEL (reference sequence). DNA of the CDR3: TGTGCCAGCAGCCAGGCGGGGACCAACACAGATACGCAGTATTTT. This gives the protein CASSQAGTNTDTQYF.

This clone was observed once. This CDR3 is CASSYTTGAHSPLHF. The CDR3 DNA is TGTGCCAGCAGTTACACCACAGGGGCCCATTCACCCCTCCACTTT. This chain connects TRBV6-6 to TRBJ1-6, with 7 bases lining up with TRBD1. Germline-derived CDR1 and CDR2 are MNHNY and SVGAGI (reference sequence). J was trimmed by 8 bases and V by 2 bases; bases with no gene match: 6. The CDR3 has 15 amino acids.

This clone was counted a few times. The chain links TRBV15 to TRBJ2-7, with a weak D call TRBD2 (5 bases). The CDR3 runs to 18 residues. Looked up from germline, CDR1 is LNHNV and CDR2 is YYDKDF (reference sequence). The V end was cut by 1 base, the J end by 2 bases, with 21 bases between. The CDR3 protein is CATSRGSPSGSVAYEQYF. Written as DNA, the CDR3 is TGTGCCACCAGCAGAGGAAGCCCTAGTGGGAGCGTCGCCTACGAGCAGTACTTC.

The chain recombines TRBV4-1 with TRBJ1-2, with D maybe TRBD1 (6 bases). The germline CDR1 and CDR2 sequences are MGHRA and YSYEKL. The V end lost 0 bases, the J end lost 6 bases, and 14 bases lay between the germline ends. The CDR3 totals 15 residues. In DNA form, the CDR3 reads TGCGCCAGCAGCCAAGATTTTTACAGGGAGGATGGCTACACCTTC. It specifies CASSQDFYREDGYTF.

The chain uses TRBV27 and TRBJ1-1; 10 nucleotides line up with TRBD1. The germline V gene has CDR1 MNHEY and CDR2 SMNVEV (reference sequence). The CDR3 is 17 residues long. Trimming at V came to 3 bases and at J to 3 bases, leaving 10 bases not matched to a gene. The CDR3 here is CASSFYAYGTGDTEAFF. The CDR3 DNA reads TGTGCCAGCAGTTTCTACGCCTACGGGACAGGGGACACTGAAGCTTTCTTT.

This clone was seen more than once but under ten times. J is TRBJ1-4 and V is TRBV5-4; tentatively, D is TRBD1 (5 bases). V lost 2 bases to trimming and J lost 0 bases, with 8 bases between them. CDR3 length: 15 amino acids. Per the germline V gene, CDR1 is SGHNT and CDR2 is YYREEE (reference sequence). The CDR3 region has the DNA TGTGCCAGCAGCTTTGGGGGATCAACTAATGAAAAACTGTTTTTT. This gives the protein CASSFGGSTNEKLFF. The full variable domain, in which reference TRBV5-4 and TRBJ1-4 provide the parts outside the CDR3, is ETGVTQSPTHLIKTRGQQVTLRCSSQSGHNTVSWYQQALGQGPQFIFQYYREEENGRGNFPPRFSGLQFPNYSSELNVNALELDDSALYLCASSFGGSTNEKLFFGSGTQLSVL.

The chain carries TRBV7-2 and TRBJ1-1; D ambiguous. The CDR3 has 14 amino acids. V gave up 3 bases and J gave up 1 base, with 9 bases separating them. Germline V gene data show CDR1 as SGHTA and CDR2 as FQGNSA. This chain's CDR3 is CASSFLDKNTEAFF. CDR3 nucleotides: TGTGCCAGCAGCTTCCTCGACAAGAACACTGAAGCTTTCTTT.

CDR3 bases: TGTGCCACCAGTGACCCCGTAAAGTCGGTTTACAATGAGCAGTTCTTC. Its protein product is CATSDPVKSVYNEQFF. The V gene is TRBV24-1, the J gene TRBJ2-1; no definite D call. CDR1 is KGHDR, CDR2 SFDVKD, per germline. CDR3 size: 16 residues. Trimming left V 4 bases short and J 4 bases short, with 16 bases between.